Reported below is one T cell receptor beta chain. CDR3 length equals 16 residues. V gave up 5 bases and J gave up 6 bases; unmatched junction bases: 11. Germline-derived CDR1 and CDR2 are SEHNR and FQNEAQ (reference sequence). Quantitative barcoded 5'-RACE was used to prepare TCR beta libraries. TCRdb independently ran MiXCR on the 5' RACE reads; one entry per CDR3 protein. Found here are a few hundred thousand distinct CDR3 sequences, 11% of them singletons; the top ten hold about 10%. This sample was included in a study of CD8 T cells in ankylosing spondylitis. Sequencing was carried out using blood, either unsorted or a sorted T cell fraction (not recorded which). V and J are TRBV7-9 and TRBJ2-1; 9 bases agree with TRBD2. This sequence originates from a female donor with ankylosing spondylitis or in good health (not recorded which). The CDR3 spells CASSPRRTSGLNEQFF. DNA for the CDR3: TGTGCCAGCAGCCCGCGTCGCACTAGCGGGCTCAATGAGCAGTTCTTC.